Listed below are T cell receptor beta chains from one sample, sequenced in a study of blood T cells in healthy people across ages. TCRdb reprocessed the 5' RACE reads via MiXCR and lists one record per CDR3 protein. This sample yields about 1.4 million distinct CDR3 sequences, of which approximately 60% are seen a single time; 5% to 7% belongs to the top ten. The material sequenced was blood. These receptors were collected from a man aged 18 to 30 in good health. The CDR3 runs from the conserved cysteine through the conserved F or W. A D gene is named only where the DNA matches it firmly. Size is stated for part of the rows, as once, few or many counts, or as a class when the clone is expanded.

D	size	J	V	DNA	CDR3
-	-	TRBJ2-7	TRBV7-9	TGTGCCAGCAGCTTCTCCGAGGCCTACGAGCAGTACTTC	CASSFSEAYEQYF
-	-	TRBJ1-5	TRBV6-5	TGTGCCAGCAGTTACGGGGCGGGAGGGCAGCCCCAGCATTTT	CASSYGAGGQPQHF
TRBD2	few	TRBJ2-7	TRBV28	TGTGCCAGCAGTTTTCCAACCTCCGGGACTAAAACCTACGAGCAGTACTTC	CASSFPTSGTKTYEQYF
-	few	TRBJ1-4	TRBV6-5	TGTGCCAGCAGTTACGACGGCGTCAATGAAAAACTGTTTTTT	CASSYDGVNEKLFF
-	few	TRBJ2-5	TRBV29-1	TGCAGCGTTGAAGATCAGGAGACCCAGTACTTC	CSVEDQETQYF
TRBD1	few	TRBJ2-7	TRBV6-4	TGTGCCAGCAGCGAGGATGACAGGGTCTTTAGCTACGAGCAGTACTTC	CASSEDDRVFSYEQYF
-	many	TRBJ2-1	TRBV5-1	TGTGCCAGCAGTTTAGGGGCCTACAATGAGCAGTTCTTC	CASSLGAYNEQFF
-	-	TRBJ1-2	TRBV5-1	TGCGCCAGCAGCACCACCTCGACAGGACAGAATGGCTACACCTTC	CASSTTSTGQNGYTF
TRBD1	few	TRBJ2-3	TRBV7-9	TGTGCCAGCAGCTCCCCCGGGACAGGGGTTACAGATACGCAGTATTTT	CASSSPGTGVTDTQYF
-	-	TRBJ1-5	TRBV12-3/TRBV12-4	TGTGCCAGCAGTTTTTTTTTGGCCGCAGGGCCCCAGCATTTT	CASSFFLAAGPQHF
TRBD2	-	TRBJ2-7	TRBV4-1	TGCGCCAGCAGCCAAGAGATTACCGGACTAGTTTCCTACGAGCAGTACTTC	CASSQEITGLVSYEQYF
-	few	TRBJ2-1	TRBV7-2	TGTGCCAGCAGCCCGAGCCATGTTGGTGTCCATGAGCAGTTCTTC	CASSPSHVGVHEQFF
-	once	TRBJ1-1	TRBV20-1	TGCAGTGCAAGACGTTCCGGTCAGAACACTGAAGCTTTCTTT	CSARRSGQNTEAFF
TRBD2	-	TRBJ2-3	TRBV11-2	TGTGCCAGCAGCTCGGGACTAGCGGGAAAGGATGGTACGCAGTATTTT	CASSSGLAGKDGTQYF
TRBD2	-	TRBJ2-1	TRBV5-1	TGCGCCAGCAGCCCCTCTAGCGGGGCTCTCAATGAGCAGTTCTTC	CASSPSSGALNEQFF
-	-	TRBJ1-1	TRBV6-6	TGTGCCAGCAACCCCCCGGGAACGAACACTGAAGCTTTCTTT	CASNPPGTNTEAFF
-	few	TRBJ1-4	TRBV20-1	TGCAGTGCTAGACCTGAACGAACCCCGGGATGGGAAAAACTGTTTTTT	CSARPERTPGWEKLFF
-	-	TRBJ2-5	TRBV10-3	TGTGCCATCAGTGATCCGGGGGCGACCCAAGAGACCCAGTACTTC	CAISDPGATQETQYF
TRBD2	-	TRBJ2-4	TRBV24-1	TGTGCCACCAGTGATTCCGGGGGGGTAAGCGACATTCAGTACTTC	CATSDSGGVSDIQYF
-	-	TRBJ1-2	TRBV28	TGTGCCACCCCGACGGGGAGGGGGAACTATGGCTACACCTTC	CATPTGRGNYGYTF
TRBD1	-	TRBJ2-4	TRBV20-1	TGCAGTGCTAGAGATTGGGACAGGGTAGCCAAAAACATTCAGTACTTC	CSARDWDRVAKNIQYF
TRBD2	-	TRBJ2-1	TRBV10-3	TGTGCCATCAGTGAGTCGATCGGCGGGGGGGCCTATGAGCAGTTCTTC	CAISESIGGGAYEQFF
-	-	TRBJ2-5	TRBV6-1	TGTGCCAGCAGTGAAGCGCTGGTGATGCCGGGGGAGACCCAGTACTTC	CASSEALVMPGETQYF
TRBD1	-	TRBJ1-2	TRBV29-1	TGCAGCGTTGAAGTCGGACAGGGTAACTTAGGCTACACCTTC	CSVEVGQGNLGYTF
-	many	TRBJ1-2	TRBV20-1	TGCAGTGCTCTCCCTTCTTCTAACTATGGCTACACCTTC	CSALPSSNYGYTF
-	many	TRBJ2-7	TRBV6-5	TGTGCCAGCAGCCGTATACTCAGCTACGAGCAGTACTTC	CASSRILSYEQYF
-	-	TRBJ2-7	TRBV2	TGTGCCAGCAATCCCCGGGCCACCTTATATTACGAGCAGTACTTC	CASNPRATLYYEQYF
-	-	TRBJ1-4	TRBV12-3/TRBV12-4	TGTGCCAGCAGGCCAGCGAACGCTAATGAAAAACTGTTTTTT	CASRPANANEKLFF
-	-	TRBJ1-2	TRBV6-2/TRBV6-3	TGTGCCAGCAGTTACGATCCCGACAGACCCTATGGCTACACCTTC	CASSYDPDRPYGYTF
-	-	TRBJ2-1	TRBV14	TGTGCCAGCAGCCAAATGTTGGTCTCGGATGAGCAGTTCTTC	CASSQMLVSDEQFF
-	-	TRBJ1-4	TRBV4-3	TGCGCCAGCAGCCAAGGGCCGGGGGAAGGTCAGGAAAAACTGTTTTTT	CASSQGPGEGQEKLFF
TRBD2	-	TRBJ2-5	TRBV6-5	TGTGCCAGCAGTCGCGGGGTAGCGGGTTTCCAAGAGACCCAGTACTTC	CASSRGVAGFQETQYF
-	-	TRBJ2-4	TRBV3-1	TGTGCCAGCAGCCAAATGTTTAACATTCAGTACTTC	CASSQMFNIQYF
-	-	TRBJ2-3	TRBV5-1	TGCGCCAGCAGCGATGCCCCAGATACGCAGTATTTT	CASSDAPDTQYF
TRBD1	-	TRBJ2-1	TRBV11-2	TGTGCCAGCAGCTCCCGACAGGGAAGGTACAATGAGCAGTTCTTC	CASSSRQGRYNEQFF
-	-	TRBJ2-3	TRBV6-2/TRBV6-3	TGTGCCATCCCCGGTAGCGGCACAGATACGCAGTATTTT	CAIPGSGTDTQYF
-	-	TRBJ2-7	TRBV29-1	TGCAGCGTTCTGGTCTCCTACAATGAGCAGTACTTC	CSVLVSYNEQYF
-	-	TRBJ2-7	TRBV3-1	TGTGCCAGTAGGTTCGGCCGCTACGAGCAGTACTTC	CASRFGRYEQYF
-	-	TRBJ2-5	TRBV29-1	TGCAGCGTTGAAAGCGCGGAGACCCAGTACTTC	CSVESAETQYF
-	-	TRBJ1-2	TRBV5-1	TGCGCCAGCAGCTTTAAAGGTTTGGCGGATTGGGCGAATGGCTACACCTTC	CASSFKGLADWANGYTF
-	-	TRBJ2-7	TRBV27	TGTGCCAGCAGTTCCAGCCAGGGTTTGTCCTACGAGCAGTACTTC	CASSSSQGLSYEQYF
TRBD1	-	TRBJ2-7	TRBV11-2	TGTGCCAGCAGCTTAGATAGCCCCCTGACAGGGGAGGTCCGGAACGAGCAGTACTTC	CASSLDSPLTGEVRNEQYF